This TCR beta chain was sequenced for a study of cytomegalovirus exposure and HLA in healthy donors. General study findings and limits: When analyzed later, the rates of TCR association showed variation by HLA locus, with DRB1 the most and HLA-C the fewest.

The CDR3 totals 16 residues. The germline CDR1 and CDR2 sequences are GTSNPN and SVGIG (reference sequence). V gave up 0 bases and J gave up 6 bases, with 17 bases separating them. A word on this clone: Its antigen remains unidentified.

The PCR employed 60 Vbeta primers together with 13 Jbeta primers. Assay used: immunoSEQ multiplex PCR; TCRdb lists only in-frame clones, some missing. The sample lists 90,000 to 110,000 clones, more than 80% occurring once. The rearrangement links TRBV30 to TRBJ2-2, with D tentatively TRBD2 (7 bases). The sample comprised PBMCs. This clonotype was obtained from a man aged 18 to 30 in good health and CMV-seronegative. The CDR3 DNA is TGTGCCTGGAGTGTACTAGGGGGAGGGTTCTCCGGGGAGCTGTTTTTT. Its translation is CAWSVLGGGFSGELFF.